This TCR beta chain was profiled in a study of blood T cell repertoires in COVID-19. Study-wide context: Specimens from acute and convalescent COVID-19 originated in the United States, Italy and Spain. PBMCs, B-cell-depleted T cells, or T cells provided the cDNA or gDNA that made up the material.

The CDR3 contains 13 residues. The trim removed 4 bases at V and 7 bases at J, leaving 5 bases unmatched. CDR1 KGHSH and CDR2 LQKENI come from the germline V gene. Authors' methods: It was from reference gene primer amplification that nucleated cell counts were estimated. The data were produced by immunoSEQ multiplex PCR, yet TCRdb's version contains in-frame clones alone and is incomplete. That table gives V, J and clone size, and the DNA gave D and trimming. The sample has 150,000 to 180,000 clones, roughly nine tenths seen once. This TCR was sampled from a man aged 50 or older with acute or convalescent COVID-19. The V and J genes are TRBV18 and TRBJ1-2; TRBD1 agrees at 8 bases. The specimen was peripheral blood. This CDR3 reads CASSLQGDLGYTF. As DNA, the CDR3 is TGTGCCAGCTCACTACAGGGGGACCTTGGCTACACCTTC.